What follows are 19 T cell receptor beta chains derived from one specimen sequenced in a study of blood T cell repertoires in COVID-19. The repertoire was sequenced with immunoSEQ multiplex PCR; TCRdb's copy has only in-frame clones and lacks some. This table holds 190,000 or so clones, about 91% found once. Sequenced sample: PBMCs or T cells enriched from blood (not recorded which). Source of these receptors: a man aged 18 to 29 with acute COVID-19.

This chain connects TRBV11-1 to TRBJ1-1; tentative D call: TRBD1 (5 bases). Trimming shortened V by 1 base and J by 0 bases, and 9 bases separated the two germline ends. CDR3 size: 15 residues. Per the germline V gene, CDR1 is SGHAT and CDR2 is FQDESV (reference sequence). CDR3 protein: CASSLGRVLNTEAFF. CDR3 coding DNA: TGTGCCAGCAGCTTAGGCAGGGTTCTGAACACTGAAGCTTTCTTT.

The chain couples TRBV9 to TRBJ1-2; TRBD1 is a possible D gene (5 bases). Trimming removed 3 bases at V and 7 bases at J, with 10 bases between. Germline V gene sequence: CDR1 SGDLS, CDR2 YYNGEE. This CDR3 is 12 amino acids long. This CDR3 is CASSENRFGYTF. The CDR3 region has the DNA TGTGCCAGCAGCGAAAACAGGTTTGGCTACACCTTC.

The rearrangement joins TRBV7-2 to TRBJ1-6; unclear D gene. Trimming took off 5 bases at V and 8 bases at J, with 19 bases between the two ends. There are 16 residues in the CDR3. Germline V gives CDR1 SGHTA, CDR2 FQGNSA. CDR3 sequence reads: CASSPTQNPTDSPLHF. Here the CDR3 DNA reads TGTGCCAGCAGCCCGACACAGAACCCGACGGATTCACCCCTCCACTTT.

The chain carries TRBV20-1 and TRBJ2-7; D possibly corresponds to TRBD1 (6 bases). In germline, CDR1 is DFQATT, CDR2 SNEGSKA (reference sequence). The V gene lost 7 bases and the J gene lost 4 bases, with 11 bases spanning the gap. The CDR3 consists of 11 residues. The CDR3 spells CSVVQGYEQYF. CDR3 coding DNA: TGCAGTGTTGTACAGGGTTACGAGCAGTACTTC.

The chain has TRBV27 and TRBJ2-3, with TRBD2 identical over 8 bases. CDR3 length: 15 amino acids. Trimming took 4 bases from V and 3 from J; bases not matched to a gene: 6. Germline V gene sequence: CDR1 MNHEY, CDR2 SMNVEV (reference sequence). CDR3: CASSYGTSKTDTQYF. CDR3 nucleotide sequence: TGTGCCAGCAGTTATGGGACTAGTAAAACAGATACGCAGTATTTT.

The chain is built from TRBV5-1 and TRBJ1-2; D gene uncertain. V shed 0 bases and J shed 8 bases, with 11 bases lying between them. Germline V CDR1 and CDR2: SGHRS, YFSETQ. This CDR3 is built from 13 residues. The chain's CDR3 is CASSLDEVEGYTF. Written as DNA, the CDR3 is TGCGCCAGCAGCTTGGATGAGGTGGAGGGCTACACCTTC.

The chain is built from TRBV6-4 and TRBJ2-2, with 7 bases aligning to TRBD2. Trimming cost V 9 bases and J 5 bases; bases outside gene matches: 9. The CDR3 covers 14 residues. Per germline, CDR1 MRHNA and CDR2 SNTAGT. This CDR3 reads CASKSLADTGELFF. Written as DNA, the CDR3 is TGTGCCAGTAAGAGTCTAGCGGATACCGGGGAGCTGTTTTTT.

The V and J genes are TRBV7-9 and TRBJ2-3, with 11 nucleotides matching TRBD2. CDR1 and CDR2 (germline): SEHNR, FQNEAQ (reference sequence). With V trimmed by 5 bases and J by 5 bases, 6 bases remained unmatched. The CDR3 totals 15 residues. CDR3 sequence (DNA): TGTGCCAGCAGCCCACTAGCGGGAGTGGTAGATACGCAGTATTTT. It translates to CASSPLAGVVDTQYF.

This clone was detected only once. The chain joins TRBV2 to TRBJ1-4; a weak D match, TRBD1 (6 bases). V was cut by 6 bases and J by 4 bases, with 15 bases left in between. This CDR3 has 15 amino acids. Germline CDR1 reads SNHLY; CDR2 reads FYNNEI. The CDR3 spells CASRDRSGGNEKLFF. The CDR3 nucleotides read TGTGCCAGCAGGGACAGATCAGGCGGTAATGAAAAACTGTTTTTT.

The rearrangement uses TRBV20-1 and TRBJ1-2, with D unresolved. The CDR3 has 11 amino acids. V dropped 1 base and J dropped 6 bases, with 6 bases sitting between them. CDR1 DFQATT and CDR2 SNEGSKA come from the germline V gene (reference sequence). The CDR3 region is CSARGEDGYTF. The DNA of the CDR3 is TGCAGTGCTAGAGGGGAGGATGGCTACACCTTC.

This sequence joins TRBV13 and TRBJ2-7; the D gene is possibly TRBD2 (6 bases). This CDR3 has 15 amino acids. V gave up 2 bases and J gave up 2 bases, with 13 bases separating them. Looked up from germline, CDR1 is PRHDT and CDR2 is FYEKMQ (reference sequence). CDR3 region: CASSLRWGDPYEQYF. The CDR3 DNA sequence: TGTGCCAGCAGCTTAAGGTGGGGGGACCCCTACGAGCAGTACTTC.

The chain is built from TRBV12-5 and TRBJ2-3; 9 nucleotides align to TRBD2. This CDR3 contains 16 residues. Trimming removed 6 bases from V and 2 bases from J; junction bases left unmatched: 9. CDR1 is LGHNT and CDR2 is FRNRAP in the germline V gene. The CDR3 bases are TGTGCTAGTGGCGATGCGACTAGCGGAAACACAGATACGCAGTATTTT. Residues: CASGDATSGNTDTQYF.

The chain employs TRBV19 and TRBJ2-7; TRBD1 matches at 8 bases. The ends lost 3 bases at V and 3 bases at J; junction bases unmatched: 4. This CDR3 has 14 amino acids. Germline assignment: CDR1 LNHDA and CDR2 SQIVND (reference sequence). The CDR3 here is CASSIPGGYYEQYF. The CDR3 DNA reads TGTGCCAGTAGTATTCCAGGGGGCTACTACGAGCAGTACTTC. The full variable domain, in which reference TRBV19 and TRBJ2-7 provide the parts outside the CDR3, is DGGITQSPKYLFRKEGQNVTLSCEQNLNHDAMYWYRQDPGQGLRLIYYSQIVNDFQKGDIAEGYSVSREKKESFPLTVTSAQKNPTAFYLCASSIPGGYYEQYFGPGTRLTVT.

The rearrangement links TRBV20-1 to TRBJ2-1; 7 bases match TRBD2. After removal of 3 bases from V and 4 bases from J, the junction contained 12 bases not matched to a gene. Germline loops: CDR1 DFQATT, CDR2 SNEGSKA (reference sequence). The CDR3 has 16 residues. The CDR3 here is CSASPGLPFSYNEQFF. The CDR3 DNA is TGCAGTGCTAGTCCGGGACTACCATTTTCTTACAATGAGCAGTTCTTC.

V and J are TRBV18 and TRBJ2-1, with TRBD2 matching 11 bases. Germline values: CDR1 KGHSH, CDR2 LQKENI. This CDR3 comprises 16 residues. V was clipped by 3 bases and J by 7 bases; unmatched bases: 8. Here the CDR3 DNA reads TGTGCCAGCTCACCGAATCTAGCGGGAGGTCGGAATGAGCAGTTCTTC. Its translation: CASSPNLAGGRNEQFF.

The chain joins TRBV28 to TRBJ2-5, with a tentative D call TRBD1 (6 bases). Trimming took off 5 bases at V and 5 bases at J, with 18 bases between the two ends. The germline gives CDR1 MDHEN, CDR2 SYDVKM. The CDR3 is 15 amino acids. The CDR3 sequence: CASSPRGTWSETQYF. The CDR3 DNA reads as TGTGCCAGCAGTCCTAGGGGGACATGGTCGGAGACCCAGTACTTC.

This chain uses TRBV30 with TRBJ1-2, with D possibly TRBD1 on 5 matching bases. The germline V gene has CDR1 GTSNPN and CDR2 SVGIG (reference sequence). Trimming left V 2 bases short and J 7 bases short, with 17 bases between. The CDR3 covers 14 residues. CDR3 protein: CAWSPPPGYSGYTF. DNA for the CDR3: TGTGCCTGGAGTCCCCCCCCAGGGTATAGTGGCTACACCTTC.

The V and J genes are TRBV7-2 and TRBJ1-3; D gene ambiguous. Germline CDR1 and CDR2: SGHTA and FQGNSA. V was shortened by 0 bases and J by 7 bases, with 7 bases between the two germline ends. The CDR3 loop spans 13 amino acids. CDR3 protein: CASSLALGNTIYF. The CDR3 DNA sequence: TGTGCCAGCAGCTTAGCGCTCGGGAACACCATATATTTT.

V gene TRBV7-3 combines with J gene TRBJ2-7; 12 nucleotides align to TRBD1. This CDR3 is built from 16 residues. Trimming cost V 5 bases and J 7 bases; bases outside gene matches: 12. In germline, CDR1 is SGHTA, CDR2 FQGTGA. The CDR3 coding sequence is TGTGCCAGCAGCGACCGGGACAGGGGGCGCCCTGGGGAGCAGTACTTC. This gives the protein CASSDRDRGRPGEQYF.